This T cell receptor (beta chain) came from a study of blood T cell repertoires in COVID-19. About the research overall: Some COVID-19 samples were acute and others convalescent; all came from the United States, Italy and Spain. Sources were T cells, B-cell-depleted T cells, or PBMCs; the material itself was cDNA or gDNA.

Trimming took off 5 bases at V and 10 bases at J, with 15 bases between the two ends. Germline V gives CDR1 MDHEN, CDR2 SYDVKM. The CDR3 runs to 14 residues. Assay: immunoSEQ multiplex PCR; the TCRdb copy retains only in-frame clones and omits some. The table has some 180,000 clones, around four fifths seen once. Followed over time, Seattle patients had been enrolled while infection was active. The chain has TRBV28 and TRBJ1-6; D ambiguous. Sequencing was carried out using peripheral blood. The clonotype was recovered from a woman between 40 and 55 years old with COVID-19, enrolled during active disease. DNA for the CDR3: TGTGCCAGCAGTACCACCCACCGGGAGTCACCCCTCCACTTT. Protein sequence: CASSTTHRESPLHF.